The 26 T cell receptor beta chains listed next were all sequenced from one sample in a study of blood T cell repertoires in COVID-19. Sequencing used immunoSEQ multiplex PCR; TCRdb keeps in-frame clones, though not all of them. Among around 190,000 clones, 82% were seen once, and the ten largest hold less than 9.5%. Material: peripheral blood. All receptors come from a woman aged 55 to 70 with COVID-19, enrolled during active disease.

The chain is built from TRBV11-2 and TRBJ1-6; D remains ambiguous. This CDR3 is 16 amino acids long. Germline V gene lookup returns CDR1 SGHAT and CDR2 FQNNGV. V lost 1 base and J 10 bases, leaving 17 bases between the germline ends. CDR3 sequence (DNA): TGTGCCAGCAGCTTAGGTATCTCGGGTTCTAACTCACCCCTCCACTTT. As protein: CASSLGISGSNSPLHF.

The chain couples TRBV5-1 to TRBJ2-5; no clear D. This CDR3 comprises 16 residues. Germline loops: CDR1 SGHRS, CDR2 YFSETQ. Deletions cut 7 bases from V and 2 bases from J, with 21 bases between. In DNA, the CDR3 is TGCGCCAGCGCCCCCTTTCGGCAGGCAATTCAAGAGACCCAGTACTTC. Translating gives CASAPFRQAIQETQYF.

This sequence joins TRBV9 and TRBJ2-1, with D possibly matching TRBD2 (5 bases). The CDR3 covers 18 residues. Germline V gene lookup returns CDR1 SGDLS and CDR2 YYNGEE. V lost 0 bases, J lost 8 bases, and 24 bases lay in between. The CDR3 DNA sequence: TGTGCCAGCAGCGTAGGCCGAAGTCTAGCCCTGGGCCGCGATGAGCAGTTCTTC. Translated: CASSVGRSLALGRDEQFF.

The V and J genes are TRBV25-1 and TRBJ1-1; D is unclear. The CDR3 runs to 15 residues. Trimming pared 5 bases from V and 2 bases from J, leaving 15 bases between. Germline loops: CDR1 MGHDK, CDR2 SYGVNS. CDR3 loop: CASSPSLSGNTEAFF. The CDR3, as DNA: TGTGCCAGCAGTCCTAGTCTATCGGGTAACACTGAAGCTTTCTTT.

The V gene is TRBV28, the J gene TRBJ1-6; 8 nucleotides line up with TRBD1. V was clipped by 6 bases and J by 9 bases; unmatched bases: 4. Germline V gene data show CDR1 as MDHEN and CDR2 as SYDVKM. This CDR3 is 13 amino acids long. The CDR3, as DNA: TGTGCCAGCAGCTACAGGGGGGCTTCACCCCTCCACTTT. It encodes CASSYRGASPLHF.

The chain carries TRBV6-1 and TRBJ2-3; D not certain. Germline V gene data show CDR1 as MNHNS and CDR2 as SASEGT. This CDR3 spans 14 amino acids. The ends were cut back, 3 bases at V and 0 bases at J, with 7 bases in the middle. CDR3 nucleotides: TGTGCCAGCAGTGATTACAGCAGCACAGATACGCAGTATTTT. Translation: CASSDYSSTDTQYF.

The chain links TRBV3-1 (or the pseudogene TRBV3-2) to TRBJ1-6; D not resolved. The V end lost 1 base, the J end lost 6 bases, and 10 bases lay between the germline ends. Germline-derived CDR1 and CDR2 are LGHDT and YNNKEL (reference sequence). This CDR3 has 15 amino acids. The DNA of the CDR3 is TGTGCCAGCAGCCAAGGGGCAGGCCCTAATTCACCCCTCCACTTT. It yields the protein CASSQGAGPNSPLHF.

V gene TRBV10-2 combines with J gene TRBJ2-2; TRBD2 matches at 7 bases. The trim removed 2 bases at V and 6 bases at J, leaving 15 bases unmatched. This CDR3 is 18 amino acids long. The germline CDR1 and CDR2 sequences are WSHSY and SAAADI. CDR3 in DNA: TGCGCCAGCAGTGAGATCGTTAGCGGGCCCCTGGGAGCCGGGGAGCTGTTTTTT. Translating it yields CASSEIVSGPLGAGELFF.

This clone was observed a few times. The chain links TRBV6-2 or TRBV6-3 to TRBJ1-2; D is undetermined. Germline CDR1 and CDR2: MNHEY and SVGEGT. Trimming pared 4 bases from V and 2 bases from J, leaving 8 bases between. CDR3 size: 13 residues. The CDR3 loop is CASSWSENYGYTF. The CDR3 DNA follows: TGTGCCAGCAGTTGGTCTGAGAACTATGGCTACACCTTC.

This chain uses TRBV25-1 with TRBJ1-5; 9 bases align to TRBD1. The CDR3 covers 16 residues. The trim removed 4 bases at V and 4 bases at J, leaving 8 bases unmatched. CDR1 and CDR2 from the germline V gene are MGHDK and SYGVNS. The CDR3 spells CASSASGTGINQPQHF. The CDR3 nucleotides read TGTGCCAGCAGTGCGTCCGGGACAGGGATTAATCAGCCCCAGCATTTT.

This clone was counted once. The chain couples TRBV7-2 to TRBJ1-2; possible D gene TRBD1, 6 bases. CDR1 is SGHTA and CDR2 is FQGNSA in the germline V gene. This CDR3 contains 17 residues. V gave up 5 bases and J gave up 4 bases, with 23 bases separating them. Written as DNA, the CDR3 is TGTGCCAGCAGCCCCCACCCCGGGACAATATGGGGCTATGGCTACACCTTC. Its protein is CASSPHPGTIWGYGYTF.

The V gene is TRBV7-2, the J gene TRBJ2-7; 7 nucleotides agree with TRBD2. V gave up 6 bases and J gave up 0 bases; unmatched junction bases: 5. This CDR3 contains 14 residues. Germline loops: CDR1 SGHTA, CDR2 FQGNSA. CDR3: CASRRGFSSYEQYF. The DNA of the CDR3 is TGTGCCAGCAGGCGGGGGTTTAGCTCCTACGAGCAGTACTTC. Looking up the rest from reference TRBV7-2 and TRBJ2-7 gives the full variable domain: GAGVSQSPSNKVTEKGKDVELRCDPISGHTALYWYRQSLGQGLEFLIYFQGNSAPDKSGLPSDRFSAERTGGSVSTLTIQRTQQEDSAVYLCASRRGFSSYEQYFGPGTRLTVT.

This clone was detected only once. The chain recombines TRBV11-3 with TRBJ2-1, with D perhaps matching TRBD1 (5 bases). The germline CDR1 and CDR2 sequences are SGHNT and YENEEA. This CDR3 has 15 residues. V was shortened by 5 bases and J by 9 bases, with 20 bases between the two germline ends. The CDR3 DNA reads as TGTGCCAGCAGCCGAAGGGGCGCTTCTGTAGGTGAGCAGTTCTTC. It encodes CASSRRGASVGEQFF.

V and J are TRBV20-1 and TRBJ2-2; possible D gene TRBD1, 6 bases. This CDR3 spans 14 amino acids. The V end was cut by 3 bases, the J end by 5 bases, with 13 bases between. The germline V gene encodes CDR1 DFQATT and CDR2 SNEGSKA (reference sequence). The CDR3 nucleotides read TGCAGTGCTAGTGGGGGCAAGGGGACCGGGGAGCTGTTTTTT. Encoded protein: CSASGGKGTGELFF.

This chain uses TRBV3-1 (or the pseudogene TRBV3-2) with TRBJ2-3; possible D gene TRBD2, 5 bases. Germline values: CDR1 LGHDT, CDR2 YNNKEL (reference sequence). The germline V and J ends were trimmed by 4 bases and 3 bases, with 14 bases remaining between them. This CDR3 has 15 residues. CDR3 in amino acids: CASSRASRGTDTQYF. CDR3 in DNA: TGTGCCAGCAGCCGGGCTAGCCGAGGGACAGATACGCAGTATTTT.

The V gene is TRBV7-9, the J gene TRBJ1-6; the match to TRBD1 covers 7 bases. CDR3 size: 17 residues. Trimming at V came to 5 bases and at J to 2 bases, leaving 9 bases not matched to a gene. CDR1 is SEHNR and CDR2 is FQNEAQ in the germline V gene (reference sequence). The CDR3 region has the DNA TGTGCCAGCAGCAAAACGACAGGGCTCCCCTATAATTCACCCCTCCACTTT. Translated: CASSKTTGLPYNSPLHF.

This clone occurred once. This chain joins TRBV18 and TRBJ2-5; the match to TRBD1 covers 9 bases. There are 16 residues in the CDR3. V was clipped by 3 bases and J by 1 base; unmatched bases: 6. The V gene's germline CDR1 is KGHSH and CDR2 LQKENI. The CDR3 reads CASSPGTGTVQETQYF. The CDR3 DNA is TGTGCCAGCTCACCGGGGACAGGGACGGTCCAAGAGACCCAGTACTTC.

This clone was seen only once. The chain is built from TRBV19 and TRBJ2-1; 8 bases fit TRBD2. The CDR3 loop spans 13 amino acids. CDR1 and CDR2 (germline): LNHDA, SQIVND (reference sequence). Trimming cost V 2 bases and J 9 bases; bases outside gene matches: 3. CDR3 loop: CASSINGGAEQFF. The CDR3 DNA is TGTGCCAGTAGTATAAACGGGGGGGCTGAGCAGTTCTTC. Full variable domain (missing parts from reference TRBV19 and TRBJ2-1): DGGITQSPKYLFRKEGQNVTLSCEQNLNHDAMYWYRQDPGQGLRLIYYSQIVNDFQKGDIAEGYSVSREKKESFPLTVTSAQKNPTAFYLCASSINGGAEQFFGPGTRLTVL.

The CDR3 nucleotides are TGTGCCAGCAGCATCGGACAGGCCGGGAATGGCTACACCTTC. Protein: CASSIGQAGNGYTF. This chain connects TRBV5-4 to TRBJ1-2; TRBD1 matches at 7 bases. Germline V gene data show CDR1 as SGHNT and CDR2 as YYREEE (reference sequence). V trimming: 4 bases; J trimming: 6 bases; junction bases outside the gene matches: 9. This CDR3 comprises 14 residues.

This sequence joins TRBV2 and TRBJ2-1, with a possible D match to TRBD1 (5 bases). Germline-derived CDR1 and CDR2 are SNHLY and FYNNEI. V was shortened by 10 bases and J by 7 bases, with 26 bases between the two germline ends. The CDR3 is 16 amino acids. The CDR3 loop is CATSPLAGLPGNEQFF. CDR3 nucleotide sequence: TGTGCCACCTCCCCACTCGCCGGTTTGCCAGGGAATGAGCAGTTCTTC. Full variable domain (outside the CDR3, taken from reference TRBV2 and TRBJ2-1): EPEVTQTPSHQVTQMGQEVILRCVPISNHLYFYWYRQILGQKVEFLVSFYNNEISEKSEIFDDQFSVERPDGSNFTLKIRSTKLEDSAMYFCATSPLAGLPGNEQFFGPGTRLTVL.

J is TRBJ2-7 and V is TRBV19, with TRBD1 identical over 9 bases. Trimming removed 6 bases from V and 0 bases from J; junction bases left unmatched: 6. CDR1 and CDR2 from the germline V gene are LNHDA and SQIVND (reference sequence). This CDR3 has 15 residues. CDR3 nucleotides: TGTGCCAGTAGGGCTACAGGGGGCCCCTCCTACGAGCAGTACTTC. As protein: CASRATGGPSYEQYF.

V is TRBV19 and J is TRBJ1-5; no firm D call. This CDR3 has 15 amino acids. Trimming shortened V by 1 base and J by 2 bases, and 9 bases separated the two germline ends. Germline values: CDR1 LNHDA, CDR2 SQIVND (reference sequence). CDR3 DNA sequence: TGTGCCAGTAGTATAGTCCCCGGGGGCAATCAGCCCCAGCATTTT. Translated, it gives CASSIVPGGNQPQHF. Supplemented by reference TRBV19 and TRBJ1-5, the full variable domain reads DGGITQSPKYLFRKEGQNVTLSCEQNLNHDAMYWYRQDPGQGLRLIYYSQIVNDFQKGDIAEGYSVSREKKESFPLTVTSAQKNPTAFYLCASSIVPGGNQPQHFGDGTRLSIL.

The CDR3 sequence: CASSSNRLHEQYV. DNA for the CDR3: TGTGCCAGCAGCTCAAACAGGCTCCACGAGCAGTACGTC. The rearrangement uses TRBV11-2 and TRBJ2-7, with D possibly being TRBD1 (5 bases). Germline CDR1 reads SGHAT; CDR2 reads FQNNGV. CDR3 size: 13 residues. V was shortened by 4 bases and J by 5 bases, with 12 bases between the two germline ends.

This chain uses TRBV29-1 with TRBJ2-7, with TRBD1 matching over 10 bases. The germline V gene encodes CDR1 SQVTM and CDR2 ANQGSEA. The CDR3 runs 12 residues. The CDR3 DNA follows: TGCAGTGTGAAGGGGACAGGGGTCGAGCAGTACTTC. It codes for CSVKGTGVEQYF.

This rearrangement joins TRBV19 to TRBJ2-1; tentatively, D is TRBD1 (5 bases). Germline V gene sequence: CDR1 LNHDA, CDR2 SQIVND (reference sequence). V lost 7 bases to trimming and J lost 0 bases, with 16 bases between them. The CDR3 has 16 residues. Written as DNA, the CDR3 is TGTGCCAGTAATAATTGGGGCAGCAGCTCCTACAATGAGCAGTTCTTC. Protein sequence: CASNNWGSSSYNEQFF.

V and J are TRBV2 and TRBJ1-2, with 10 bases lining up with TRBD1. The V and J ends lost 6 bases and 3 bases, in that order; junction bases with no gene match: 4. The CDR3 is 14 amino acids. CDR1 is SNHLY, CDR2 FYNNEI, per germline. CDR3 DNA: TGTGCCAGCAGACTGGGGACAGGGGACTATGGCTACACCTTC. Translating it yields CASRLGTGDYGYTF.